Below, 21 T cell receptor beta chains from the same sample are listed, as sequenced in a study of blood T cells in healthy people across ages. The authors ran a second PCR of about 6 to 11 cycles using a sample-barcoded 5' primer and a J-beta primer mix. TCRdb analysed the 5' RACE reads with MiXCR anew, one entry per CDR3 protein. The sample has about 1.5 million distinct CDR3 sequences; 42% are singletons. Sequenced: blood. These receptors all stem from a woman younger than 30 in good health.

This clonotype has just a few counts. The J gene is TRBJ1-1, the V gene TRBV4-3; D remains unclear. V was cut by 1 base and J by 6 bases, with 15 bases left in between. From germline, CDR1 is LGHNA and CDR2 YSLEER. The CDR3 is made up of 15 amino acids. In DNA, the CDR3 is TGCGCCAGCAGCCAAGGGAGACTGACTTCGGCTGAAGCTTTCTTT. Its translation: CASSQGRLTSAEAFF.

The J gene is TRBJ1-1, the V gene TRBV6-1; 7 bases are shared with TRBD1. The V and J ends lost 7 bases and 1 base, in that order; junction bases with no gene match: 18. The CDR3 runs to 18 residues. Looked up from germline, CDR1 is MNHNS and CDR2 is SASEGT. The DNA for the CDR3 is TGTGCCAGCAACAGGGGTGGTAGGGGGGTCAGGGCGAACACTGAAGCTTTCTTT. It specifies CASNRGGRGVRANTEAFF.

J is TRBJ2-5 and V is TRBV5-1; D may be TRBD2 (6 bases). The CDR3 runs to 15 residues. The ends were cut back, 5 bases at V and 11 bases at J, with 25 bases in the middle. Per germline, CDR1 SGHRS and CDR2 YFSETQ. The CDR3 loop is CASSTRGTTYNEQYF. CDR3 sequence (DNA): TGCGCCAGCAGTACGCGGGGCACAACATACAATGAGCAGTACTTC.

This clonotype has only a few counts. J is TRBJ2-3 and V is TRBV29-1, with a weak D call TRBD1 (5 bases). The CDR3 sequence is 11 residues long. The V gene lost 7 bases and the J gene lost 4 bases, with 9 bases spanning the gap. Looked up from germline, CDR1 is SQVTM and CDR2 is ANQGSEA. CDR3 sequence: CSDGAPDTQYF. In nucleotides, the CDR3 is TGCAGCGATGGGGCCCCAGATACGCAGTATTTT.

In its sample, this clonotype was seen a few times. The chain links TRBV7-9 to TRBJ2-1, with a tentative D call TRBD1 (6 bases). The CDR3 runs 16 residues. V gave up 5 bases and J gave up 3 bases, with 17 bases separating them. Germline V gene lookup returns CDR1 SEHNR and CDR2 FQNEAQ (reference sequence). As DNA, the CDR3 is TGTGCCAGCAGCAAGAGGGCTAGACAGGACTACAATGAGCAGTTCTTC. The encoded protein is CASSKRARQDYNEQFF.

The V and J genes are TRBV11-2 and TRBJ2-5; unclear D gene. The germline gives CDR1 SGHAT, CDR2 FQNNGV. Between the trimmed V and J ends, which lost 10 bases and 0 bases, there was a span of 9 bases. CDR3 length equals 12 residues. The DNA of the CDR3 is TGTGCCACCGCCAAGGACCAAGAGACCCAGTACTTC. Its translation: CATAKDQETQYF.

The chain links TRBV7-2 to TRBJ1-4, with D tentatively TRBD1 (5 bases). The CDR3 consists of 15 residues. The V end lost 1 base, the J end lost 5 bases, and 11 bases lay between the germline ends. CDR1 SGHTA and CDR2 FQGNSA come from the germline V gene. The CDR3 coding sequence is TGTGCCAGCAGCTTAGTAGGGGAGTCGAATGAAAAACTGTTTTTT. It encodes CASSLVGESNEKLFF. The whole variable domain, filled in from reference TRBV7-2 and TRBJ1-4, reads GAGVSQSPSNKVTEKGKDVELRCDPISGHTALYWYRQSLGQGLEFLIYFQGNSAPDKSGLPSDRFSAERTGGSVSTLTIQRTQQEDSAVYLCASSLVGESNEKLFFGSGTQLSVL.

The chain couples TRBV9 to TRBJ2-7; 8 bases align to TRBD1. Germline V lookup: CDR1 SGDLS, CDR2 YYNGEE. The CDR3 is 14 residues long. J gave up 5 bases and V 4 bases, and 8 bases lay outside the gene matches. CDR3 region: CASSPGQGLHEQYF. Here the CDR3 DNA reads TGTGCCAGCAGCCCTGGACAGGGATTACACGAGCAGTACTTC.

This clonotype has a handful of counts. The chain carries TRBV12-3 or TRBV12-4 and TRBJ2-1, with D uncertain. The CDR3 is 16 residues long. Trimming removed 5 bases at V and 7 bases at J, with 21 bases between. The CDR3 region is CASSDVTSRPTNEQFF. CDR3 DNA sequence: TGTGCCAGCAGTGACGTGACTTCGCGTCCTACAAATGAGCAGTTCTTC.

V usage is TRBV6-5 and J usage is TRBJ1-1; D gene uncertain. V gave up 8 bases and J gave up 1 base, with 14 bases separating them. CDR1 is MNHEY and CDR2 is SVGAGI in the germline V gene. The length of the CDR3 is 14 residues. The CDR3 is CASYPLTRNTEAFF. As DNA, the CDR3 is TGTGCCAGCTATCCCCTAACGCGGAACACTGAAGCTTTCTTT.

This clonotype was counted ten times or more. The J gene is TRBJ2-3, the V gene TRBV28; D unclear. The CDR3 has 12 amino acids. Trimming removed 6 bases at V and 2 bases at J, with 6 bases between. The V gene's germline CDR1 is MDHEN and CDR2 SYDVKM. CDR3 loop: CASRGDTDTQYF. As DNA, the CDR3 is TGTGCCAGCAGGGGCGACACAGATACGCAGTATTTT.

Here the CDR3 DNA reads TGCAGTGCTAGAGATCTACAGACTGTTAACTATGGCTACACCTTC. This translates into CSARDLQTVNYGYTF. The J gene is TRBJ1-2, the V gene TRBV20-1; the D is unclear. Trimming took off 0 bases at V and 1 base at J, with 12 bases between the two ends. Per germline, CDR1 DFQATT and CDR2 SNEGSKA (reference sequence). The CDR3 is made up of 15 amino acids.

The V and J genes are TRBV20-1 and TRBJ2-5; TRBD2 matches 9 bases. Germline V lookup: CDR1 DFQATT, CDR2 SNEGSKA (reference sequence). The CDR3 is 15 amino acids. Trimming took 0 bases from V and 5 from J; bases not matched to a gene: 7. The CDR3 nucleotides read TGCAGTGCTAGAGATAGGCTAGCGGGATTGGAGACCCAGTACTTC. Residues: CSARDRLAGLETQYF.

About this clonotype itself: This clone may be a read error of a much larger clone one base away. The chain links TRBV10-3 to TRBJ2-5; D not certain. V shed 8 bases and J shed 11 bases, with 21 bases lying between them. The V gene's germline CDR1 is ENHRY and CDR2 SYGVKD. The CDR3 consists of 13 residues. CDR3: CAIQTQAYNEQYF. The CDR3 DNA reads TGTGCCATCCAGACACAAGCATACAATGAGCAGTACTTC.

The rearrangement joins TRBV25-1 to TRBJ2-4; 8 bases agree with TRBD1. The CDR3 sequence is 13 residues long. The germline V gene has CDR1 MGHDK and CDR2 SYGVNS. Losses at the gene ends were 6 bases for V and 15 bases for J; bases not matched to a gene: 13. The CDR3 spells CASSGQGSLERYF. As DNA, the CDR3 is TGTGCCAGCAGCGGACAGGGTAGTCTCGAGCGGTACTTC.

There are a few counts of this clonotype. The V call is TRBV20-1, the J call TRBJ2-7; D gene ambiguous. Trimming stripped 5 bases from V and 6 bases from J, with 11 bases between. CDR1 is DFQATT and CDR2 is SNEGSKA in the germline V gene (reference sequence). This CDR3 has 11 amino acids. In nucleotides, the CDR3 is TGCAGTGCTTTCCAGGCAGGCGAGCAGTACTTC. Its translation is CSAFQAGEQYF.

This chain links TRBV6-2 or TRBV6-3 with TRBJ1-5; D unresolved. Germline CDR1 MNHEY, CDR2 SVGEGT. V was clipped by 5 bases and J by 7 bases, with 12 bases between them. The CDR3 runs 13 residues. DNA of the CDR3: TGTGCCAGCAGTCCCAACCTTGTCCAGCCCCAGCATTTT. It translates to CASSPNLVQPQHF.

The gene calls are TRBV27 and TRBJ2-3; D gene unclear. V lost 3 bases, J lost 2 bases, and 12 bases lay in between. In germline, CDR1 is MNHEY, CDR2 SMNVEV (reference sequence). The CDR3 sequence is 15 residues long. The DNA for the CDR3 is TGTGCCAGCAGTTTCTCCGGGCCTTTCACAGATACGCAGTATTTT. Translating it yields CASSFSGPFTDTQYF.

The genes are TRBV20-1 and TRBJ2-1; the D is unclear. The CDR3 has 14 amino acids. Trimming shortened V by 3 bases and J by 10 bases, and 19 bases separated the two germline ends. Per the germline V gene, CDR1 is DFQATT and CDR2 is SNEGSKA (reference sequence). The CDR3 DNA sequence: TGCAGTGCTAGCTCTCACAAAAAGGCCATCGAGCAGTTCTTC. Amino acids: CSASSHKKAIEQFF.

The genes are TRBV6-5 and TRBJ2-5; no clear D. The CDR3 is 14 amino acids. The V end lost 2 bases, the J end lost 2 bases, and 9 bases lay between the germline ends. Germline values: CDR1 MNHEY, CDR2 SVGAGI. CDR3 DNA: TGTGCCAGCAGTTACATGGGGTATCAAGAGACCCAGTACTTC. It specifies CASSYMGYQETQYF.

A few counts support this clonotype. The chain employs TRBV29-1 and TRBJ2-7; TRBD1 agrees at 8 bases. CDR1 is SQVTM and CDR2 is ANQGSEA in the germline V gene. Germline trimming cut 8 bases from V and 2 bases from J; bases unmatched to any gene: 8. This CDR3 has 13 residues. The CDR3 loop reads CSMQTGEAYEQYF. In nucleotides, the CDR3 is TGCAGCATGCAGACAGGGGAAGCCTACGAGCAGTACTTC.